The sequence of this T cell receptor (beta chain) was determined in a study of tumor-infiltrating lymphocytes in primary liver carcinoma. Production of TCR beta cDNA used about 500 ng total RNA together with a constant-region primer. Three nested multiplex PCR rounds of slightly modified ARM-PCR generated TCR beta libraries. Running approximately 10 cycles apiece, the first two PCR rounds relied on TRBV1-TRBV30 forward primers together with a C-beta reverse primer. Each CDR3 protein gets one entry after TCRdb re-called the multiplex PCR reads with MiXCR. This table holds a few hundred thousand distinct CDR3 sequences, around 50% found once. V was clipped by 4 bases and J by 6 bases, with 15 bases between them. CDR1 SGHAT and CDR2 FQNNGV come from the germline V gene. The CDR3 is 15 amino acids. Unsorted whole blood supplied the RNA, and germline DNA was extracted too. In the case of this clonotype: Its specificity is not known.

Study-wide results and caveats: Less overlap was seen in tumor-adjacent and tumor-blood pairs than in tumor region pairs. Tumor top-250-clone fraction significantly exceeded that of blood (p = 0.039).

The sequence was obtained from a woman in her 30s with primary liver carcinoma and hepatitis B virus infection. This rearrangement joins TRBV11-2 to TRBJ1-4; maybe TRBD1 (6 bases). Sequencing was carried out using peripheral blood. The CDR3 DNA sequence: TGTGCCAGCAGCTATTGGGGGGCGACGGATGAAAAACTGTTTTTT. It encodes CASSYWGATDEKLFF.